The sequence of this TCR beta chain was determined in a study of shared clonotypes between healthy human individuals. This clone was counted once. Profiled with immunoSEQ multiplex PCR; TCRdb holds only in-frame clones, not every one. The sample holds roughly 1,000,000 clones, more than 75% seen once. Source material: memory CD4+ T cells from PBMCs. The sample's subset: CD45RA-negative fraction. The origin of this receptor is a man aged 18-30 years in good health. Some clones in this sample may be carry-over from other donors' samples.

Written as DNA, the CDR3 is TGCGCCAGCAGCGGTGACAGGGTCAATCAGCCCCAGCATTTT. It is translated as CASSGDRVNQPQHF. The rearrangement uses TRBV4-3 and TRBJ1-5, with TRBD1 matching 7 bases. The CDR3 spans 14 residues. Losses at the gene ends were 5 bases for V and 3 bases for J; bases not matched to a gene: 4. The germline V gene has CDR1 LGHNA and CDR2 YSLEER.